A single sample gave rise to the 10 T cell receptor beta chains below, sequenced in a study of quantifying T cell responses using KT2 cells. For the study at large: RNA was reverse transcribed with TCR alpha and beta constant-region primers.

A single-stranded UMI oligo with SP2 sequence was ligated to cDNA 3' ends. First-round PCR used four to five cycles and beta primers RC1.1 and RC1.2 covering TRBC1 and TRBC2. TCRdb recomputed calls from the UMI-ligation and nested PCR reads with MiXCR, one row per CDR3 protein. This sample has over 55,000 distinct CDR3 sequences, with about 12% found just once. Sequenced material: PBMCs spiked with cells of the T cell clone KT2. These receptors were collected from a human donor.

This clonotype showed up many times. The chain is built from TRBV13 and TRBJ2-1; 10 positions agree with TRBD2. In germline, CDR1 is PRHDT, CDR2 FYEKMQ (reference sequence). The CDR3 runs to 21 residues. V dropped 3 bases and J dropped 0; count of bases not matched to a gene: 17. The CDR3 sequence: CASSFTYSLAGDGSSYNEQFF. CDR3 DNA: TGTGCCAGCAGCTTCACATATTCCCTAGCGGGAGATGGGAGCTCCTACAATGAGCAGTTCTTC. The whole variable domain, remainder taken from reference TRBV13 and TRBJ2-1, is AAGVIQSPRHLIKEKRETATLKCYPIPRHDTVYWYQQGPGQDPQFLISFYEKMQSDKGSIPDRFSAQQFSDYHSELNMSSLELGDSALYFCASSFTYSLAGDGSSYNEQFFGPGTRLTVL.

This chain uses TRBV2 with TRBJ1-2, with D hard to call. Per the germline V gene, CDR1 is SNHLY and CDR2 is FYNNEI. Between the trimmed V and J ends, which lost 8 bases and 5 bases, there was a span of 15 bases. The CDR3 runs to 13 residues. CDR3 in DNA: TGTGCCAGCCTAGCCGCGGGGAGTTATGGCTACACCTTC. It translates to CASLAAGSYGYTF.

This clonotype was recorded at least ten times. CDR3 protein: CASSRGRGREQYF. In DNA form, the CDR3 reads TGTGCCAGCAGCCGTGGCAGGGGGAGAGAGCAGTACTTC. The chain has TRBV6-5 and TRBJ2-7; 7 nucleotides agree with TRBD1. This CDR3 contains 13 residues. Germline loops: CDR1 MNHEY, CDR2 SVGAGI. V shed 6 bases, J shed 7 bases, and the junction held 9 bases outside the gene matches.

This clonotype was counted at least ten times. The chain combines TRBV20-1 with TRBJ1-2, with a possible D match to TRBD1 (6 bases). The length of the CDR3 is 14 residues. The germline gives CDR1 DFQATT, CDR2 SNEGSKA (reference sequence). V lost 3 bases and J lost 3, with 14 bases in between. CDR3 protein: CSARGAGSYYGYTF. The DNA for the CDR3 is TGCAGTGCTAGGGGGGCAGGGTCTTACTATGGCTACACCTTC.

V is TRBV4-2 and J is TRBJ2-7, with a tentative D call TRBD2 (6 bases). This CDR3 comprises 18 residues. Germline V lookup: CDR1 LGHNA, CDR2 YNFKEQ. The V end was cut by 0 bases, the J end by 0 bases, with 18 bases between. CDR3 loop: CASSQDLPDGGTSYEQYF. The DNA of the CDR3 is TGTGCCAGCAGCCAAGATCTACCAGACGGGGGTACCTCCTACGAGCAGTACTTC.

This clonotype has ten or more counts. The chain joins TRBV2 to TRBJ2-1, with D hard to call. V lost 6 bases to trimming and J lost 5 bases, with 5 bases between them. The V gene's germline CDR1 is SNHLY and CDR2 FYNNEI. CDR3 length: 11 residues. The CDR3 sequence: CASSKDNEQFF. The DNA for the CDR3 is TGTGCCAGCAGCAAAGACAATGAGCAGTTCTTC.

Only a few counts were recorded for this clonotype. The chain joins TRBV7-6 to TRBJ2-4, with D unresolved. The V end was cut by 5 bases, the J end by 0 bases, with 23 bases between. The CDR3 is made up of 19 amino acids. The germline V gene has CDR1 SGHVS and CDR2 FNYEAQ. In nucleotides, the CDR3 is TGTGCCAGCAGCCCCCGGCCCGTCGCAGGCGTACTAGCCAAAAACATTCAGTACTTC. Protein product: CASSPRPVAGVLAKNIQYF.

This clonotype was seen a few times. The CDR3 here is CSAAVGGPASDTQYF. The CDR3 nucleotides read TGCAGTGCCGCCGTAGGCGGTCCAGCGTCAGATACGCAGTATTTT. The chain has TRBV20-1 and TRBJ2-3; D is unresolved. V was shortened by 6 bases and J by 4 bases, with 20 bases between the two germline ends. The germline V gene has CDR1 DFQATT and CDR2 SNEGSKA (reference sequence). The CDR3 has 15 amino acids.

This clonotype was seen only a few times. V gene TRBV7-3 combines with J gene TRBJ2-3, with D tentatively TRBD2 (5 bases). The CDR3 sequence is 14 residues long. Germline V lookup: CDR1 SGHTA, CDR2 FQGTGA. V dropped 4 bases and J dropped 1 base, with 9 bases sitting between them. As DNA, the CDR3 is TGTGCCAGCAGCTCGGGGATCGGCACAGATACGCAGTATTTT. This gives the protein CASSSGIGTDTQYF. Supplemented by reference TRBV7-3 and TRBJ2-3, the full variable domain reads GAGVSQTPSNKVTEKGKYVELRCDPISGHTALYWYRQSLGQGPEFLIYFQGTGAADDSGLPNDRFFAVRPEGSVSTLKIQRTERGDSAVYLCASSSGIGTDTQYFGPGTRLTVL.

V and J are TRBV30 and TRBJ1-1, with D maybe TRBD1 (5 bases). The ends were cut back, 2 bases at V and 11 bases at J, with 24 bases in the middle. This CDR3 spans 15 amino acids. Germline assignment: CDR1 GTSNPN and CDR2 SVGIG (reference sequence). CDR3 sequence (DNA): TGTGCCTGGAGTAACCGGGACCGAGGCTCGGGTCTGGCTTTCTTT. It encodes CAWSNRDRGSGLAFF.